This is a list of T cell receptor beta chains from one sample in a study of T cells in Graves' hyperthyroidism and ophthalmopathy. TCRdb independently ran MiXCR on the multiplex PCR reads; one entry per CDR3 protein. Found here are roughly 720,000 distinct CDR3 sequences, approximately 15% of them singletons; the top ten hold about 14%. The source material was blood. These receptors originate from a man aged 50 or older with Graves' hyperthyroidism. CDR3s include the opening cysteine and the closing phenylalanine or tryptophan. A D gene is named only where the DNA matches it firmly. Some rows mark clone size as missing; the rest say once, few, many or name a class of expanded clone.

D | J | V | size | CDR3 | DNA
NA | TRBJ2-7 | TRBV27 | many | CASSLLGAGYEQYF | TGTGCCAGCAGTTTATTAGGGGCTGGATACGAGCAGTACTTC
NA | TRBJ2-7 | TRBV6-2/TRBV6-3 | many | CASSYVQEFYEQYF | TGTGCCAGCAGTTACGTACAGGAATTCTACGAGCAGTACTTC
NA | TRBJ1-2 | TRBV20-1 | NA | CSARGEGSDYGYTF | TGCAGTGCTAGAGGAGAAGGCAGCGACTATGGCTACACCTTC
NA | TRBJ2-2 | TRBV29-1 | NA | CSVVANTGELFF | TGCAGCGTTGTTGCGAACACCGGGGAGCTGTTTTTT
NA | TRBJ2-7 | TRBV20-1 | few | CSADYPGTHAEQYF | TGCAGTGCTGACTACCCGGGGACCCACGCCGAGCAGTACTTC
NA | TRBJ2-1 | TRBV20-1 | NA | CSATTRGSYNEQFF | TGCAGTGCAACAACTAGGGGATCCTACAATGAGCAGTTCTTC
NA | TRBJ1-1 | TRBV5-6 | few | CASSSGWMEAFF | TGTGCCAGCAGCTCCGGCTGGATGGAAGCTTTCTTT
NA | TRBJ2-1 | TRBV6-5 | many | CASSYSGVGEQFF | TGTGCCAGCAGTTACTCCGGAGTCGGTGAGCAGTTCTTC
TRBD1 | TRBJ1-2 | TRBV27 | NA | CACSWGGTDNYGYTF | TGTGCCTGCAGTTGGGGAGGGACAGATAACTATGGCTACACCTTC
TRBD1 | TRBJ2-3 | TRBV30 | NA | CALAGTGGTDTQYF | TGTGCCTTAGCCGGGACAGGGGGCACAGATACGCAGTATTTT